The table lists the clone carrying this T cell receptor (beta chain) with a few counts. What it binds is unknown. V lost 5 bases, J lost 5 bases, and 12 bases stayed unmatched. CDR1 is DFQATT and CDR2 is SNEGSKA in the germline V gene (reference sequence). The CDR3 runs 16 residues. The sample belongs to a study of T cell repertoires in cytomegalovirus infection. About the study: Recently identified HLA-C-restricted and well-studied HLA-B-restricted CMV epitopes were used. Evidence of both CMV infection and a matching HLA type came from public TCR beta signatures. Study-level findings and limits: HLA-C-restricted CMV-specific TCR beta clonotypes prevailed in the ex vivo response. Using cumulative public TCR beta family frequency, the authors identified those who carried CMV together with the relevant HLA.

TCRdb used MiXCR to reprocess the reads, holding one entry per CDR3 protein. Among over 250,000 distinct CDR3 sequences listed, 22% were seen once. The receptor comes from a human donor in good health (CMV status not recorded). Some clones in this sample may be carry-over from other donors' samples. J is TRBJ2-3 and V is TRBV20-1; 11 nucleotides align to TRBD2. Source: cultured PBMCs, taken from culture after CMV antigen stimulation. The CDR3 sequence is CSALPKLAGVQDTQYF. The CDR3 DNA sequence: TGCAGTGCTCTGCCCAAACTAGCGGGAGTCCAAGATACGCAGTATTTT.